The 13 T cell receptor beta chains below come from one sample, sequenced in a study of blood T cells in healthy people across ages. The authors ran a second PCR of about 6 to 11 cycles using a sample-barcoded 5' primer and a J-beta primer mix. TCRdb fed the 5' RACE reads into MiXCR, producing one record per CDR3 protein. Found here are about 1.1 million distinct CDR3 sequences, 35% to 40% of them singletons; the top ten hold roughly 14%. Material: blood. The source of these receptors is a man in his late teens or twenties in good health.

This clonotype was recorded only once. V is TRBV4-2 and J is TRBJ2-7, with a tentative D call TRBD2 (5 bases). In germline, CDR1 is LGHNA, CDR2 YNFKEQ. V lost 2 bases and J 7 bases, leaving 18 bases between the germline ends. The CDR3 extends over 15 amino acids. The CDR3: CASSQNGDDYNEQYF. CDR3 DNA sequence: TGTGCCAGCAGCCAAAACGGGGATGACTACAATGAGCAGTACTTC.

The chain uses TRBV3-1 and TRBJ2-4; 7 nucleotides agree with TRBD2. The germline CDR1 and CDR2 sequences are LGHDT and YNNKEL (reference sequence). The CDR3 is 16 residues long. J was trimmed by 5 bases and V by 0 bases; bases with no gene match: 7. For the CDR3, the DNA is TGTGCCAGCAGCCAAGATCAGGCCAGCGGGGAAAACATTCAGTACTTC. Amino acid sequence: CASSQDQASGENIQYF.

This clonotype came up a few times. CDR3 sequence (DNA): TGTGCCAGCAGCTTAGGGGACGTCGCTAGCACAGATACGCAGTATTTT. Translation gives CASSLGDVASTDTQYF. The chain carries TRBV7-9 and TRBJ2-3; D is tentatively TRBD1 or TRBD2 (5 bases each). The CDR3 is 16 amino acids. Trimming stripped 1 base from V and 0 bases from J, with 11 bases between. Germline values: CDR1 SEHNR, CDR2 FQNEAQ (reference sequence).

This clonotype was recorded at least ten times. J is TRBJ2-1 and V is TRBV27; tentative D call: TRBD1 (6 bases). The V and J ends lost 1 base and 8 bases respectively, with 21 bases between them. The CDR3 spans 17 residues. Germline V gives CDR1 MNHEY, CDR2 SMNVEV (reference sequence). The CDR3 sequence: CASSLWVRAGVMDEQFF. The CDR3 DNA reads TGTGCCAGCAGTTTATGGGTGAGGGCAGGGGTTATGGATGAGCAGTTCTTC.

The genes are TRBV6-6 and TRBJ1-5, with D perhaps TRBD1 (6 bases). CDR3 length equals 16 residues. The V end lost 0 bases, the J end lost 0 bases, and 9 bases lay between the germline ends. Germline V gene sequence: CDR1 MNHNY, CDR2 SVGAGI (reference sequence). CDR3 nucleotide sequence: TGTGCCAGCAGTTACTCGGGGGCAGATAGCAATCAGCCCCAGCATTTT. It translates to CASSYSGADSNQPQHF.

This clonotype was found a few times. The chain employs TRBV27 and TRBJ2-1; TRBD1 is a possible D gene (5 bases). The germline V gene has CDR1 MNHEY and CDR2 SMNVEV (reference sequence). V lost 5 bases, J lost 7 bases, and 18 bases lay in between. This CDR3 comprises 15 residues. The CDR3 coding sequence is TGTGCCAGCAGTAGGGGATCAGGGCGCGTGAATGAGCAGTTCTTC. Protein product: CASSRGSGRVNEQFF.

This chain links TRBV6-2 or TRBV6-3 with TRBJ2-1; unclear D gene. The CDR3 covers 14 residues. Trimming shortened V by 2 bases and J by 3 bases, and 8 bases separated the two germline ends. Per germline, CDR1 MNHEY and CDR2 SVGEGT. CDR3 sequence (DNA): TGTGCCAGCAGTTACGGTATCGACTACAATGAGCAGTTCTTC. Translated: CASSYGIDYNEQFF.

CDR3 nucleotides: TGCAGTGCTAGAGAACCGTACAAGAGTTTGAACACTGAAGCTTTCTTT. It encodes CSAREPYKSLNTEAFF. V is TRBV20-1 and J is TRBJ1-1; no clear D gene. This CDR3 spans 16 amino acids. Trimming pared 0 bases from V and 0 bases from J, leaving 14 bases between. Germline loops: CDR1 DFQATT, CDR2 SNEGSKA (reference sequence).

The chain carries TRBV7-6 and TRBJ1-5; perhaps TRBD1 as D (5 bases). The V end was cut by 5 bases, the J end by 7 bases, with 18 bases between. CDR1 SGHVS and CDR2 FNYEAQ come from the germline V gene. This CDR3 contains 15 residues. The CDR3 sequence is CASSPNWGREQPQHF. The CDR3 DNA follows: TGTGCCAGCAGCCCCAACTGGGGCAGGGAACAGCCCCAGCATTTT.

This clonotype was observed at least ten times. V usage is TRBV29-1 and J usage is TRBJ2-7; the D is unclear. V dropped 1 base and J dropped 2 bases, with 12 bases sitting between them. The CDR3 covers 14 residues. Germline V lookup: CDR1 SQVTM, CDR2 ANQGSEA. CDR3 coding DNA: TGCAGCGTTGAAGTCCCGTGGCAGGCCTACGAGCAGTACTTC. Protein: CSVEVPWQAYEQYF.

The chain employs TRBV9 and TRBJ2-1, with D perhaps matching TRBD1 (5 bases). V dropped 0 bases and J dropped 9 bases, with 19 bases sitting between them. Germline CDR1 reads SGDLS; CDR2 reads YYNGEE. The CDR3 sequence is 16 residues long. CDR3 nucleotide sequence: TGTGCCAGCAGCGTAGGCTTAAGGCGCGATAGGGGTGAGCAGTTCTTC. Residues: CASSVGLRRDRGEQFF.

In this sample, this clonotype turned up a few times. The chain recombines TRBV27 with TRBJ2-3; 9 bases agree with TRBD1. Trimming at V came to 2 bases and at J to 4 bases, leaving 16 bases not matched to a gene. Germline V CDR1 and CDR2: MNHEY, SMNVEV (reference sequence). This CDR3 region has 19 residues. In DNA, the CDR3 is TGTGCCAGCAGTTTACCGGGACAGGGTATCGTACCACCGGCAGATACGCAGTATTTT. Translated, it gives CASSLPGQGIVPPADTQYF.

The V and J genes are TRBV7-8 and TRBJ2-1; TRBD2 agrees at 7 bases. This CDR3 comprises 17 residues. V was clipped by 4 bases and J by 7 bases; unmatched bases: 16. Germline CDR1 SGHVS, CDR2 FQNEAQ. CDR3 sequence (DNA): TGTGCCAGCAGCTCGCCCACGCGGGGGACCCTACCGAATGAGCAGTTCTTC. Amino acids: CASSSPTRGTLPNEQFF.